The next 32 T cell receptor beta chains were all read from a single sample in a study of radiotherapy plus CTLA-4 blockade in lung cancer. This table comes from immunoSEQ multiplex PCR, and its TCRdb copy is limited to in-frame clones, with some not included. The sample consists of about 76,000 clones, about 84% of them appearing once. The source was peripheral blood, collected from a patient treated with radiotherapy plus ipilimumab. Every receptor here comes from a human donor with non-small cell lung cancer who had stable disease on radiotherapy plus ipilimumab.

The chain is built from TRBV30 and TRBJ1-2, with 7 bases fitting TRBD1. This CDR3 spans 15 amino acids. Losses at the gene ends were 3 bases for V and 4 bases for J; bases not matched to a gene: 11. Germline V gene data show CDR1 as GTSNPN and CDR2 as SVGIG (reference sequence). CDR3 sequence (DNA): TGTGCCTGGAGGGTCCAGGGGGGTTTATTCTATGGCTACACCTTC. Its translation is CAWRVQGGLFYGYTF.

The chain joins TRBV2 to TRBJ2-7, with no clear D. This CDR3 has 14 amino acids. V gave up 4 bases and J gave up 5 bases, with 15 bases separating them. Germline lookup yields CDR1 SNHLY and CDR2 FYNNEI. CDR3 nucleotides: TGTGCCAGCAGTGCAGAAGGGATTTATGACGAGCAGTACTTC. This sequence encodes CASSAEGIYDEQYF.

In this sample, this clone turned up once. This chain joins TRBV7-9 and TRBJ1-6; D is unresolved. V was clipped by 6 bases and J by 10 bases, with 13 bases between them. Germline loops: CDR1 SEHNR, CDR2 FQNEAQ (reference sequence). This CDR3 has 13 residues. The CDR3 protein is CASSSEAKSPLHF. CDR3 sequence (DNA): TGTGCCAGCAGTTCAGAGGCCAAGTCACCCCTCCACTTT.

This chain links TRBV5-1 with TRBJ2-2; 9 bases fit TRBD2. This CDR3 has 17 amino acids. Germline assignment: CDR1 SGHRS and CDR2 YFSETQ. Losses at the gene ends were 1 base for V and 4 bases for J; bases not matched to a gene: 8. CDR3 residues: CASSLRRGGRSTGELFF. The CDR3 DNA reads TGCGCCAGCAGCTTGAGGCGGGGGGGCCGTAGCACCGGGGAGCTGTTTTTT.

The CDR3 DNA is TGCGCCAGCAGCCTTAGACAGGGAAGTAGCAATGAGCAGTTCTTC. Protein: CASSLRQGSSNEQFF. The V and J genes are TRBV5-1 and TRBJ2-1, with TRBD1 identical over 7 bases. Trimming cost V 4 bases and J 6 bases; bases outside gene matches: 10. The germline gives CDR1 SGHRS, CDR2 YFSETQ. This CDR3 is built from 15 residues.

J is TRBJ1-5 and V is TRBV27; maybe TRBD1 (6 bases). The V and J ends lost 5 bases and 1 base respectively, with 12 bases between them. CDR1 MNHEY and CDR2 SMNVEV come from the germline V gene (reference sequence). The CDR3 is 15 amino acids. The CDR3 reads CASSRQQGSNQPQHF. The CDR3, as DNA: TGTGCCAGCAGTCGACAACAGGGAAGCAATCAGCCCCAGCATTTT.

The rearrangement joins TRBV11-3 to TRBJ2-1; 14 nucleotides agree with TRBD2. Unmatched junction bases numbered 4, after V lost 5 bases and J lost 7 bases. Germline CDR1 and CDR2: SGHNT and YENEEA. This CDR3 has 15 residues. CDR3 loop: CASSHRLAGGNEQFF. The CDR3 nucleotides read TGTGCCAGCAGCCACCGACTAGCGGGAGGGAATGAGCAGTTCTTC.

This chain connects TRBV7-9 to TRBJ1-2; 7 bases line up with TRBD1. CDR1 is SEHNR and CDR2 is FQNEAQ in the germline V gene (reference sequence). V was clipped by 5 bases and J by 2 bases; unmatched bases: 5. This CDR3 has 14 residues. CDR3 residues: CASSGPGQNYGYTF. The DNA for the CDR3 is TGTGCCAGCAGCGGACCGGGACAGAACTATGGCTACACCTTC.

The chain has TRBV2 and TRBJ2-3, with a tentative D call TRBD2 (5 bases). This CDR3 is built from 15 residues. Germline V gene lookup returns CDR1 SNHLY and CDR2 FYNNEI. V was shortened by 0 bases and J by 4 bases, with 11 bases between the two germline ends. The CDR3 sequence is CASSEAGVGADTQYF. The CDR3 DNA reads TGTGCCAGCAGTGAAGCAGGAGTCGGGGCAGATACGCAGTATTTT.

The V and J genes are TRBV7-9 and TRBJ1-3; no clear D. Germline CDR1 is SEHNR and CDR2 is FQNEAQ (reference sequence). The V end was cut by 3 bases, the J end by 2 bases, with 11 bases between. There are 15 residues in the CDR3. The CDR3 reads CASSFSGPTGNTIYF. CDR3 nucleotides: TGTGCCAGCAGCTTTTCTGGGCCAACTGGAAACACCATATATTTT.

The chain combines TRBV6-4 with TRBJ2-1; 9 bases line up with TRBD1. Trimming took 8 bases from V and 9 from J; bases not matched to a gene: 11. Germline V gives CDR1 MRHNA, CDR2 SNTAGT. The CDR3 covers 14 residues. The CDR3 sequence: CASGMGQGLAEQFF. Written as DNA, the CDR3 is TGTGCCAGCGGCATGGGACAGGGATTGGCTGAGCAGTTCTTC.

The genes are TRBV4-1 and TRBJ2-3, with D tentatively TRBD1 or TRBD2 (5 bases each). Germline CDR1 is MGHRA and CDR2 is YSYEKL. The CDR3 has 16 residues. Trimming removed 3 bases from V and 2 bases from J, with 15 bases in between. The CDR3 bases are TGCGCCAGCAGCCAGGGACCTTCAAGTTTCACAGATACGCAGTATTTT. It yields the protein CASSQGPSSFTDTQYF.

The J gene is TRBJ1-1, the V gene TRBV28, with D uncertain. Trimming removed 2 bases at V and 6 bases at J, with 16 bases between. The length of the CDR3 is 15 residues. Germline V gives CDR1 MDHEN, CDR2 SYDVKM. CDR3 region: CASSLQGLPAAEAFF. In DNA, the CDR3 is TGTGCCAGCAGTTTACAAGGGCTTCCCGCGGCTGAAGCTTTCTTT.

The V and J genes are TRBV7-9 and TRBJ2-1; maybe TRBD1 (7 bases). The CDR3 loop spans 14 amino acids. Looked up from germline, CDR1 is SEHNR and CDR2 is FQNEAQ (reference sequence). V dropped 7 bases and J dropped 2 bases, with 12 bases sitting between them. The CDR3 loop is CASKGAGTYNEQFF. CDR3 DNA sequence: TGTGCCAGCAAGGGGGCGGGGACCTACAATGAGCAGTTCTTC.

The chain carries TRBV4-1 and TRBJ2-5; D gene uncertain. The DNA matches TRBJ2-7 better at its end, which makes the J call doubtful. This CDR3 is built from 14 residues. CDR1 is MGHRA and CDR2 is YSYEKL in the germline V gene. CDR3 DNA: TGCGCCAGCAGCCAAGCCCACTCAACCTACGAGCAGTACTTC. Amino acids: CASSQAHSTYEQYF.

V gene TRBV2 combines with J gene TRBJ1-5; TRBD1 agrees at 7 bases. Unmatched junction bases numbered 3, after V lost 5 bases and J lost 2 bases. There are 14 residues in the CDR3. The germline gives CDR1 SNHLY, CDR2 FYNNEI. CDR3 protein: CASSLDRGNQPQHF. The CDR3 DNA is TGTGCCAGCAGTCTAGACAGGGGCAATCAGCCCCAGCATTTT.

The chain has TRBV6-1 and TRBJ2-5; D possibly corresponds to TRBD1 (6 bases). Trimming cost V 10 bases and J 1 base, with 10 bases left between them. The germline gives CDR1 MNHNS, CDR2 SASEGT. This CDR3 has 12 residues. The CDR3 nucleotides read TGTGCCATCGACAGGACCCAAGAGACCCAGTACTTC. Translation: CAIDRTQETQYF.

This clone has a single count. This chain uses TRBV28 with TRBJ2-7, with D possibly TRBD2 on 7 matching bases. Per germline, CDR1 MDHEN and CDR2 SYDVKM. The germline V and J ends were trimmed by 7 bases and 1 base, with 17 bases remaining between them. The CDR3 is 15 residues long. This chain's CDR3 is CASIEGGEGSYEQYF. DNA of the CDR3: TGTGCCAGCATCGAAGGGGGGGAGGGGTCCTACGAGCAGTACTTC.

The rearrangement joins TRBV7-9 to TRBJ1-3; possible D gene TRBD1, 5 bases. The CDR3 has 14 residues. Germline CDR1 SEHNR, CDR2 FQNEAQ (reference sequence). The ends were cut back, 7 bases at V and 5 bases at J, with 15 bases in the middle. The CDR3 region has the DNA TGTGCCAGCACCCTGGGGGTCACTAGAAACACCATATATTTT. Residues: CASTLGVTRNTIYF. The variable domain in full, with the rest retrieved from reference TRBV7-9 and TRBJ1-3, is DTGVSQNPRHKITKRGQNVTFRCDPISEHNRLYWYRQTLGQGPEFLTYFQNEAQLEKSRLLSDRFSAERPKGSFSTLEIQRTEQGDSAMYLCASTLGVTRNTIYFGEGSWLTVV.

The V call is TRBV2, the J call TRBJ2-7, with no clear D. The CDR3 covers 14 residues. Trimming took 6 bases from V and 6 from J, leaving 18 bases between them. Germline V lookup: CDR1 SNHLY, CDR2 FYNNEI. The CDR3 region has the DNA TGTGCCAGCAGCGAAAGTGAGGTTGGTTCCGAGCAGTACTTC. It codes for CASSESEVGSEQYF.

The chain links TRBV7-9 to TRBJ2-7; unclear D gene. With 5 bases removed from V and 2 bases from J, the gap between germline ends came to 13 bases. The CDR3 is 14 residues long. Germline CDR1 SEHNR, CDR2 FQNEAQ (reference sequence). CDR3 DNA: TGTGCCAGCAGCAGAGACGGCAGACCCTACGAGCAGTACTTC. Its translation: CASSRDGRPYEQYF.

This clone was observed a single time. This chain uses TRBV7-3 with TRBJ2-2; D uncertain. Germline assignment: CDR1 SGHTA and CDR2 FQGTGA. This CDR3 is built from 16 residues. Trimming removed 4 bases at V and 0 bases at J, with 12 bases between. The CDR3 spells CASSSSPVANTGELFF. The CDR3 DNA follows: TGTGCCAGCAGCTCAAGCCCAGTCGCGAACACCGGGGAGCTGTTTTTT.

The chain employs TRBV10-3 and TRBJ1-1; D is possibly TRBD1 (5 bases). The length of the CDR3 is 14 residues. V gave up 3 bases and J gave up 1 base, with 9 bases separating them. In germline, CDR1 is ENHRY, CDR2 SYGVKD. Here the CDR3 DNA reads TGTGCCATCAGTGATCGGGGCGGGAACACTGAAGCTTTCTTT. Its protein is CAISDRGGNTEAFF.

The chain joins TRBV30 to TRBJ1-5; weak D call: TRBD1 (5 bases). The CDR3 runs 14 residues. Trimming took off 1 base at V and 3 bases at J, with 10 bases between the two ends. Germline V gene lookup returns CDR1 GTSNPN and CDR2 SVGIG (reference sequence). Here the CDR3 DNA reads TGTGCCTGGAGTGACGGGGGGTACAATCAGCCCCAGCATTTT. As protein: CAWSDGGYNQPQHF.

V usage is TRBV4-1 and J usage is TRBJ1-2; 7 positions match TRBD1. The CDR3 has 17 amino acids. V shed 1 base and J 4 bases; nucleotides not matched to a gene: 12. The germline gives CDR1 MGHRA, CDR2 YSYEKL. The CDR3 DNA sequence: TGCGCCAGCAGCCAAGTCCCACGGACAGGTCGGCGCTATGGCTACACCTTC. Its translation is CASSQVPRTGRRYGYTF.

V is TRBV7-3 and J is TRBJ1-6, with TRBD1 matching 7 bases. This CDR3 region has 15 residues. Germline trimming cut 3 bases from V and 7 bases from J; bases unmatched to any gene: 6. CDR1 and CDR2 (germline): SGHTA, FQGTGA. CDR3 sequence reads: CASSFSGQPNSPLHF. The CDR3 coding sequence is TGTGCCAGCAGCTTTTCGGGACAGCCGAATTCACCCCTCCACTTT.

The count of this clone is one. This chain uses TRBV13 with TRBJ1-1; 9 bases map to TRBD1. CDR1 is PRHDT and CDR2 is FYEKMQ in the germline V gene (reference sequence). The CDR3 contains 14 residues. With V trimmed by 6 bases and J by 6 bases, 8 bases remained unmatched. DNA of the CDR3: TGTGCCAGCAGACCTCCGGGACAGGGCTCTGAAGCTTTCTTT. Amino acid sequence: CASRPPGQGSEAFF.

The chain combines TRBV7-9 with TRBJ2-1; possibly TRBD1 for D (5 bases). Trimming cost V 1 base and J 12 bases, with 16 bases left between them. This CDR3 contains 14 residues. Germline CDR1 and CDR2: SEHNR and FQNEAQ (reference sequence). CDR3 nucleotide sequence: TGTGCCAGCAGCTTAGAAGGAAGGGGTGACGGGCAGTTCTTC. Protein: CASSLEGRGDGQFF.

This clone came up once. CDR3: CASSFLAEGGPDTQYF. The DNA for the CDR3 is TGTGCCAGCAGTTTCCTAGCGGAGGGAGGTCCAGATACGCAGTATTTT. The V call is TRBV27, the J call TRBJ2-3, with 7 nucleotides matching TRBD2. CDR1 MNHEY and CDR2 SMNVEV come from the germline V gene (reference sequence). This CDR3 is 16 amino acids long. The J segment lost 4 bases and the V segment lost 3 bases, leaving 10 bases of the junction unmatched.

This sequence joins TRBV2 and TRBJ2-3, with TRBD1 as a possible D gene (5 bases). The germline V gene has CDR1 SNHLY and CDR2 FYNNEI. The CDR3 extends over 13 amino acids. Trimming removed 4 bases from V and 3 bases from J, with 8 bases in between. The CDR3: CASSVGVTDTQYF. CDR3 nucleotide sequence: TGTGCCAGCAGTGTAGGGGTAACAGATACGCAGTATTTT.

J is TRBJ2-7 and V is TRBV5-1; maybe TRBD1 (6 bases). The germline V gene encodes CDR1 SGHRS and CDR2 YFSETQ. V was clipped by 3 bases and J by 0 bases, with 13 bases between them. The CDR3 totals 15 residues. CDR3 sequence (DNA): TGCGCCAGCAGCTGGAAGGGACAAAGCTCCTACGAGCAGTACTTC. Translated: CASSWKGQSSYEQYF. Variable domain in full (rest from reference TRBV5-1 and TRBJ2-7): KAGVTQTPRYLIKTRGQQVTLSCSPISGHRSVSWYQQTPGQGLQFLFEYFSETQRNKGNFPGRFSGRQFSNSRSEMNVSTLELGDSALYLCASSWKGQSSYEQYFGPGTRLTVT.

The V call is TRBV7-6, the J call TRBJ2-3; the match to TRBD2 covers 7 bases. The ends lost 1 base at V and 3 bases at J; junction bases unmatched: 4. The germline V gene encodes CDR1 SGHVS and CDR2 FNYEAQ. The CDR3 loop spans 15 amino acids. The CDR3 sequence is CASSLVGGGTDTQYF. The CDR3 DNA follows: TGTGCCAGCAGCTTAGTTGGCGGGGGTACAGATACGCAGTATTTT.